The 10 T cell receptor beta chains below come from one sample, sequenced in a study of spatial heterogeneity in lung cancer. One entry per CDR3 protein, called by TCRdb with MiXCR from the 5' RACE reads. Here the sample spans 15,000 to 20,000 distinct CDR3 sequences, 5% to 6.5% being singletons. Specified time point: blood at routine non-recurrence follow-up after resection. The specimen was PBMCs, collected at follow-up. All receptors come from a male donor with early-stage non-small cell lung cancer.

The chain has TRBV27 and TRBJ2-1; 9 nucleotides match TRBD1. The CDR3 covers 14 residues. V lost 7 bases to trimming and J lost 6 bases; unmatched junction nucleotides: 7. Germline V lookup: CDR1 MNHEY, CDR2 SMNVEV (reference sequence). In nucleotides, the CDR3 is TGTGCCAGCAAGGACAGGGGTGGATCCAATGAGCAGTTCTTC. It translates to CASKDRGGSNEQFF.

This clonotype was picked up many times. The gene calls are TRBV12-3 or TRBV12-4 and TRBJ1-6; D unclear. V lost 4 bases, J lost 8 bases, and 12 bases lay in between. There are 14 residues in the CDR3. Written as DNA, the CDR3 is TGTGCCAGCAGTTCACGGGCGGGAGATTCACCCCTCCACTTT. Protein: CASSSRAGDSPLHF.

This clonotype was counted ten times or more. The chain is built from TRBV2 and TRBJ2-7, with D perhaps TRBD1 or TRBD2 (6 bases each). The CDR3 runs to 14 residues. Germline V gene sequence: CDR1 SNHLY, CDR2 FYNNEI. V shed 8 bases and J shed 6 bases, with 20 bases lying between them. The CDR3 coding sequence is TGTGCCAGCTGGGGGGCGGGACACCCCGGCGAGCAGTACTTC. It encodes CASWGAGHPGEQYF. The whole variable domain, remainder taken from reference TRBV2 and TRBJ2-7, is EPEVTQTPSHQVTQMGQEVILRCVPISNHLYFYWYRQILGQKVEFLVSFYNNEISEKSEIFDDQFSVERPDGSNFTLKIRSTKLEDSAMYFCASWGAGHPGEQYFGPGTRLTVT.

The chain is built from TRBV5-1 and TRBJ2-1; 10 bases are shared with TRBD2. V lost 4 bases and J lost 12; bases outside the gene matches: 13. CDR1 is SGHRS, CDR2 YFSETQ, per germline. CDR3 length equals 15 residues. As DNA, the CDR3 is TGCGCCAGCAGCCCAACTGACAGCGGGAGGGCCGGGCAGTTCTTC. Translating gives CASSPTDSGRAGQFF. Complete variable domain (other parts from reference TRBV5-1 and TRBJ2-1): KAGVTQTPRYLIKTRGQQVTLSCSPISGHRSVSWYQQTPGQGLQFLFEYFSETQRNKGNFPGRFSGRQFSNSRSEMNVSTLELGDSALYLCASSPTDSGRAGQFFGPGTRLTVL.

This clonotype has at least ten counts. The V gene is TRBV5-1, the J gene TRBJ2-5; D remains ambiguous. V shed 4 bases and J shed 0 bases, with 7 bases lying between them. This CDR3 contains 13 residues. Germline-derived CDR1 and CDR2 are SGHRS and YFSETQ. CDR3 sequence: CASSPLNQETQYF. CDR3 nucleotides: TGCGCCAGCAGCCCCCTAAACCAAGAGACCCAGTACTTC.

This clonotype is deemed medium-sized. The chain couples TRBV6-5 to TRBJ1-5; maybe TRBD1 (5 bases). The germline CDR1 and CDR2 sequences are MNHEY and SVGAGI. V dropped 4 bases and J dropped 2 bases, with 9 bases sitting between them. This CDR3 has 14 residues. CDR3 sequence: CASSSQGGNQPQHF. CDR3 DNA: TGTGCCAGCAGTTCCCAGGGAGGCAATCAGCCCCAGCATTTT.

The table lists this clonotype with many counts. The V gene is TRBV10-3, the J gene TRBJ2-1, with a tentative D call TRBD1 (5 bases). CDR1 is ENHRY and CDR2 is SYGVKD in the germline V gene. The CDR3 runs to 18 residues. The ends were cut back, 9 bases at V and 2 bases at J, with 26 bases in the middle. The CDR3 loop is CAILPKPATVKPYNEQFF. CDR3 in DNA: TGTGCCATTCTCCCAAAGCCGGCGACAGTAAAACCCTACAATGAGCAGTTCTTC.

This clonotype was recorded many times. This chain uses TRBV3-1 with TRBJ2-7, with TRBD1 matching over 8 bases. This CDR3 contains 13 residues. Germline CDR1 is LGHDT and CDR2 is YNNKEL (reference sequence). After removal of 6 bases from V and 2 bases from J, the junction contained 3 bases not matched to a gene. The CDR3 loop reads CASRDRVTYEQYF. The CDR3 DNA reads TGTGCCAGCAGGGACAGGGTAACCTACGAGCAGTACTTC.

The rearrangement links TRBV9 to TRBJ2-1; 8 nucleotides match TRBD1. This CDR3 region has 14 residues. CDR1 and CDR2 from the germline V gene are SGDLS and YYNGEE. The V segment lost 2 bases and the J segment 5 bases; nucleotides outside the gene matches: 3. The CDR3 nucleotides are TGTGCCAGCAGCGTCGAGACAGGGGACAATGAGCAGTTCTTC. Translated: CASSVETGDNEQFF. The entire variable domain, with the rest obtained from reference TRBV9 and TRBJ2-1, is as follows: DSGVTQTPKHLITATGQRVTLRCSPRSGDLSVYWYQQSLDQGLQFLIQYYNGEERAKGNILERFSAQQFPDLHSELNLSSLELGDSALYFCASSVETGDNEQFFGPGTRLTVL.

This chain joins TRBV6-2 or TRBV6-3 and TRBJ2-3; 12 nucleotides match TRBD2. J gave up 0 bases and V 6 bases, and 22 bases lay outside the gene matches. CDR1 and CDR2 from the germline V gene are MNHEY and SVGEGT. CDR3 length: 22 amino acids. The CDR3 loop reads CASSRQTGLDWTSGTSTDTQYF. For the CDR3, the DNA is TGTGCCAGCAGCCGCCAAACCGGACTGGATTGGACTAGCGGGACTAGCACAGATACGCAGTATTTT.